This T cell receptor (beta chain) derives from a study of shared clonotypes between healthy human individuals. Looking at the study overall: Aged 18 to 49, the donors were a couple of women and a few men. Study results and caveats: The study sampled only blood, and tissue repertoires likely differ. As a rule, naive subsets had a larger estimated richness than memory subsets.

The V gene lost 3 bases and the J gene lost 10 bases, with 13 bases spanning the gap. CDR3 size: 13 residues. CDR1 is LGHNT and CDR2 is FRNRAP in the germline V gene. Every donor, a Caucasian adult, lived in Nashville, Tennessee. This clone has ten or more counts. As yet, its antigen is unknown. Clones were sequenced by immunoSEQ multiplex PCR, and TCRdb holds only the in-frame ones, with some missing. The table lists about a million clones, roughly 80% of them singletons. The gene calls are TRBV12-5 and TRBJ1-5, with a possible D match to TRBD1 (5 bases). This sequence was found in a man between 18 and 29 years old in good health. Some clones in this sample may be carry-over from other donors' samples. The source material was memory CD4+ T cells from PBMCs. Subset: CD45RA-negative fraction. The DNA of the CDR3 is TGTGCTAGTGGTTTTGGGGGACTCAGTCCCCAGCATTTT. Translation: CASGFGGLSPQHF.